The 32 T cell receptor beta chains below all came from one sample that was sequenced in a study of prognosis after radiotherapy for stage I lung cancer. The TCR beta CDR3 region was amplified from genomic DNA, with two rounds of multiplex PCR being used for the amplification. First-round PCR used primers specific to each TRBV and TRBJ gene. TCRdb reanalysed the multiplex PCR reads using MiXCR and keeps one entry per CDR3 protein. The sample has some 15,000 distinct CDR3 sequences, over 15% seen once. The sequencing here drew on PBMCs, taken before or after stereotactic body radiation therapy (not recorded which). Receptors were obtained from a donor older than 45 with non-small cell lung cancer.

The sample holds many counts of this clonotype. This rearrangement joins TRBV27 to TRBJ1-5; possibly TRBD1 for D (6 bases). Germline assignment: CDR1 MNHEY and CDR2 SMNVEV (reference sequence). This CDR3 spans 13 amino acids. Trimming cost V 4 bases and J 9 bases, with 13 bases left between them. CDR3 sequence: CASSSLTGLPQHF. CDR3 sequence (DNA): TGTGCCAGCAGTTCTCTTACAGGGTTGCCCCAGCATTTT.

In its sample, this clonotype was seen many times. The CDR3: CASSWTGGGNNEQFF. CDR3 in DNA: TGTGCCAGCAGCTGGACAGGGGGCGGAAACAATGAGCAGTTCTTC. This sequence joins TRBV7-3 and TRBJ2-1; TRBD1 agrees at 11 bases. The CDR3 length is 15 residues. Germline V gene data show CDR1 as SGHTA and CDR2 as FQGTGA. Trimming cost V 4 bases and J 5 bases; bases outside gene matches: 4.

This clonotype was seen ten or more times. J is TRBJ1-1 and V is TRBV3-1; D gene unclear. This CDR3 comprises 12 residues. Germline V gene data show CDR1 as LGHDT and CDR2 as YNNKEL (reference sequence). V was clipped by 1 base and J by 7 bases, with 7 bases between them. This chain's CDR3 is CASSQVSSEAFF. The CDR3 DNA follows: TGTGCCAGCAGCCAAGTTAGCAGTGAAGCTTTCTTT.

Regarding this clonotype: A far larger clone lies a single base away; this is likely a read error. DNA for the CDR3: TGTGCCAGCAGCCCCCCGGGGACTAGCGGTTACAATGAGCAGTACTTC. Translating it yields CASSPPGTSGYNEQYF. This chain links TRBV7-2 with TRBJ2-5; 11 bases agree with TRBD2. The junction had 16 bases not matched to a gene; V was cut back by 5 bases and J by 11 bases. This CDR3 has 16 residues. In germline, CDR1 is SGHTA, CDR2 FQGNSA.

This clonotype was observed many times. In DNA form, the CDR3 reads TGTGCCAGCAGTTTCGGAGCGGGAGGTGGAGGGTCCTACGAGCAGTACTTC. It is translated as CASSFGAGGGGSYEQYF. J is TRBJ2-7 and V is TRBV12-3 or TRBV12-4, with 9 bases matching TRBD2. The CDR3 length is 17 residues. Trimming at V came to 3 bases and at J to 1 base, leaving 10 bases not matched to a gene.

As to this clonotype: This may be a read error: a much more frequent sequence differs by one nucleotide. The rearrangement links TRBV7-2 to TRBJ2-2, with a tentative D call TRBD2 (6 bases). The CDR3 extends over 15 amino acids. The V gene's germline CDR1 is SGHTA and CDR2 FQGNSA. Here the CDR3 reads CAGSAGGPNTGELFF. CDR3 in DNA: TGTGCCGGCAGCGCCGGGGGACCGAACACCGGGGAGCTGTTTTTT.

This clonotype occurred once. A far larger clone is off by one base, so a read error is likely. V usage is TRBV13 and J usage is TRBJ2-5, with 8 nucleotides matching TRBD1. Gene TRBJ2-1 matches the end of the DNA better, so the J call may be wrong. Germline V lookup: CDR1 PRHDT, CDR2 FYEKMQ (reference sequence). This CDR3 region has 15 residues. Written as DNA, the CDR3 is TGTGCCAGCAGCTTATCGAGACAGGGGAACAATGAGCAGTTCTTC. Protein sequence: CASSLSRQGNNEQFF.

At least ten counts were recorded for this clonotype. CDR3 amino acids: CAGGRDFSGEQYF. In nucleotides, the CDR3 is TGTGCCGGAGGAAGGGATTTTTCGGGCGAGCAGTACTTC. The chain carries TRBV2 and TRBJ2-7; tentative D call: TRBD2 (5 bases). Germline lookup yields CDR1 SNHLY and CDR2 FYNNEI. The ends were cut back, 11 bases at V and 6 bases at J, with 20 bases in the middle. The CDR3 loop spans 13 amino acids.

This clonotype showed up many times. V gene TRBV5-6 combines with J gene TRBJ2-1, with D unresolved. Germline V gene sequence: CDR1 SGHDT, CDR2 YYEEEE. Trimming removed 0 bases from V and 5 bases from J, with 9 bases in between. CDR3 length: 14 residues. The DNA of the CDR3 is TGTGCCAGCAGCTTGGTTAGGAATCACAATGAGCAGTTCTTC. Its translation: CASSLVRNHNEQFF.

The sample holds many counts of this clonotype. J is TRBJ2-5 and V is TRBV11-2, with no clear D. This CDR3 is 11 amino acids long. Trimming took 0 bases from V and 7 from J, leaving 3 bases between them. The germline V gene encodes CDR1 SGHAT and CDR2 FQNNGV. The CDR3 DNA reads as TGTGCCAGCAGCTTAGATTTGACCCAGTACTTC. Its translation is CASSLDLTQYF.

This clonotype came up many times. The chain recombines TRBV20-1 with TRBJ2-7, with a possible D match to TRBD2 (5 bases). CDR1 is DFQATT, CDR2 SNEGSKA, per germline (reference sequence). V was shortened by 4 bases and J by 3 bases, with 22 bases between the two germline ends. There are 16 residues in the CDR3. CDR3 protein: CSATIHRGGLGYEQYF. CDR3 DNA: TGCAGTGCTACGATCCACCGGGGTGGCTTAGGCTACGAGCAGTACTTC.

This clonotype has a count of ten or more. The chain is built from TRBV30 and TRBJ2-3, with 8 bases lining up with TRBD2. CDR3 length: 13 residues. Germline trimming cut 4 bases from V and 3 bases from J; bases unmatched to any gene: 3. Germline CDR1 reads GTSNPN; CDR2 reads SVGIG (reference sequence). The CDR3 loop is CAWKRENTDTQYF. For the CDR3, the DNA is TGTGCCTGGAAGCGGGAGAATACAGATACGCAGTATTTT.

This clonotype was seen many times. V usage is TRBV6-5 and J usage is TRBJ2-5; D remains unclear. CDR1 MNHEY and CDR2 SVGAGI come from the germline V gene. The CDR3 totals 17 residues. V lost 2 bases and J lost 4, with 20 bases in between. CDR3 in DNA: TGTGCCAGCAGTTACGGATTAAGAAAGGGCTCAGGAGAGACCCAGTACTTC. Encoded protein: CASSYGLRKGSGETQYF.

This clonotype occurred many times. The chain uses TRBV6-1 and TRBJ1-2; D remains ambiguous. This CDR3 region has 12 residues. CDR1 MNHNS and CDR2 SASEGT come from the germline V gene. The germline V and J ends were trimmed by 5 bases and 8 bases, with 12 bases remaining between them. Here the CDR3 reads CASSTRSGGYTF. The DNA of the CDR3 is TGTGCCAGCAGTACCCGATCGGGCGGCTACACCTTC.

At least ten counts were recorded for this clonotype. The V call is TRBV29-1, the J call TRBJ2-1; D gene ambiguous. CDR1 is SQVTM, CDR2 ANQGSEA, per germline. The CDR3 length is 13 residues. V was clipped by 2 bases and J by 6 bases, with 11 bases between them. For the CDR3, the DNA is TGCAGCGTTGAAAATCTAGGGCGCAATGAGCAGTTCTTC. Translating gives CSVENLGRNEQFF.

There are many counts of this clonotype. V and J are TRBV7-2 and TRBJ2-1; 8 bases map to TRBD1. This CDR3 contains 15 residues. Unmatched junction bases numbered 3, after V lost 5 bases and J lost 0 bases. CDR1 SGHTA and CDR2 FQGNSA come from the germline V gene. This CDR3 reads CASSPGQGSYNEQFF. In nucleotides, the CDR3 is TGTGCCAGCAGCCCCGGACAGGGCTCCTACAATGAGCAGTTCTTC.

Comment on this clonotype: A much larger clone lies a single base off, so this may be a read error. This is likely a read error, given that the CDR3 carries no conserved phenylalanine or tryptophan at its end. No DNA is shown, since the ends of the CDR3 on it are uncertain; the CDR3 is the one TCRdb lists. This chain joins TRBV6-2 or TRBV6-3 and TRBJ2-7; the table's D call TRBD1 went unverified against the DNA. Germline assignment: CDR1 MNHEY and CDR2 SVGEGT. The CDR3 numbers 14 amino acids, ends counted. CDR3: CASILAQGGYEQCL.

This clonotype was picked up a small number of times. Given a much more abundant clone one base away, this may be a read error. The CDR3 does not close with the conserved phenylalanine or tryptophan, likely indicating a read error. The chain joins TRBV7-2 to TRBJ1-1; no clear D. The CDR3 contains 14 residues. Germline CDR1 SGHTA, CDR2 FQGNSA. The ends were cut back, 0 bases at V and 8 bases at J, with 13 bases in the middle. CDR3 region: CASSLALRGGEAFV. As DNA, the CDR3 is TGTGCCAGCAGCTTAGCGCTCCGGGGTGGGGAAGCTTTCGTT.

The chain links TRBV6-4 to TRBJ2-3; possibly TRBD2 for D (6 bases). V was shortened by 2 bases and J by 1 base, with 10 bases between the two germline ends. Germline V gene sequence: CDR1 MRHNA, CDR2 SNTAGT. This CDR3 has 15 residues. This CDR3 is CASSDESSGTDTQYF. The CDR3 nucleotides read TGTGCCAGCAGTGACGAGTCTAGCGGCACAGATACGCAGTATTTT.

The chain joins TRBV6-2 or TRBV6-3 to TRBJ2-1, with TRBD2 as a possible D gene (6 bases). V was clipped by 8 bases and J by 9 bases, with 14 bases between them. Germline V gene sequence: CDR1 MNHEY, CDR2 SVGEGT. The CDR3 spans 12 residues. CDR3 region: CASPGDGGEQFF. The CDR3 nucleotides read TGTGCCAGCCCGGGGGACGGGGGTGAGCAGTTCTTC.

This clonotype was found many times. This chain uses TRBV12-3 or TRBV12-4 with TRBJ1-5; 11 positions match TRBD1. Unmatched junction bases numbered 6, after V lost 5 bases and J lost 3 bases. This CDR3 contains 16 residues. The CDR3 sequence is CASSPGTGGLNQPQHF. Written as DNA, the CDR3 is TGTGCCAGCAGTCCGGGGACAGGGGGGCTCAATCAGCCCCAGCATTTT.

The gene calls are TRBV24-1 and TRBJ2-1; 13 nucleotides match TRBD2. Germline CDR1 KGHDR, CDR2 SFDVKD. This CDR3 comprises 17 residues. V trimming: 6 bases; J trimming: 7 bases; junction bases outside the gene matches: 11. CDR3 in DNA: TGTGCCACCAGTCACAGAATCGGACTAGCGGGAGTAAATGAGCAGTTCTTC. It encodes CATSHRIGLAGVNEQFF.

This clonotype has at least ten counts. The rearrangement links TRBV9 to TRBJ1-3; tentative D call: TRBD1 (6 bases). The CDR3 covers 15 residues. The V gene lost 2 bases and the J gene lost 4 bases, with 13 bases spanning the gap. Germline V gene data show CDR1 as SGDLS and CDR2 as YYNGEE. In DNA form, the CDR3 reads TGTGCCAGCAGCGTTAGCAGGGGATCCGGAAACACCATATATTTT. Translating gives CASSVSRGSGNTIYF.

This clonotype has ten or more counts. The J gene is TRBJ2-5, the V gene TRBV20-1; D is uncertain. The ends were cut back, 3 bases at V and 2 bases at J, with 10 bases in the middle. The CDR3 spans 13 residues. Germline loops: CDR1 DFQATT, CDR2 SNEGSKA (reference sequence). CDR3 sequence reads: CSARRLAQETQYF. The CDR3 nucleotides read TGCAGTGCTAGGAGACTGGCGCAAGAGACCCAGTACTTC.

The rearrangement links TRBV27 to TRBJ2-5; 7 bases align to TRBD2. This CDR3 region has 14 residues. Germline CDR1 reads MNHEY; CDR2 reads SMNVEV (reference sequence). The V segment lost 6 bases and the J segment 0 bases; nucleotides outside the gene matches: 4. The CDR3 coding sequence is TGTGCCAGCAGCGGTCGGGGGGACCAAGAGACCCAGTACTTC. It specifies CASSGRGDQETQYF.

Ten or more counts support this clonotype. The gene calls are TRBV28 and TRBJ2-5; D not certain. The germline gives CDR1 MDHEN, CDR2 SYDVKM. The CDR3 sequence is 14 residues long. The V end lost 5 bases, the J end lost 2 bases, and 12 bases lay between the germline ends. As DNA, the CDR3 is TGTGCCAGCAGTCCGCTGACGGAACAAGAGACCCAGTACTTC. Its protein product is CASSPLTEQETQYF.

This clonotype has a count of ten or more. This chain joins TRBV19 and TRBJ1-1; D is possibly TRBD1 (6 bases). The V and J ends lost 6 bases and 11 bases respectively, with 13 bases between them. Germline V CDR1 and CDR2: LNHDA, SQIVND (reference sequence). The CDR3 is made up of 11 amino acids. The CDR3 loop is CASRTGILAFF. CDR3 nucleotide sequence: TGTGCCAGTAGAACAGGGATACTGGCTTTCTTT.

This clonotype was counted many times. The chain is built from TRBV28 and TRBJ2-7, with unresolved D. The V and J ends lost 8 bases and 6 bases respectively, with 17 bases between them. The CDR3 totals 13 residues. Germline assignment: CDR1 MDHEN and CDR2 SYDVKM. The CDR3 DNA follows: TGTGCCAGCTCTCCCCCATTGAATGGCGAGCAGTACTTC. The encoded protein is CASSPPLNGEQYF.

Only a few counts were recorded for this clonotype. A much larger clone differs from this one at a single base, so this may be a read error. The V and J genes are TRBV2 and TRBJ2-5; D is uncertain. Germline CDR1 reads SNHLY; CDR2 reads FYNNEI. The CDR3 covers 15 residues. CDR3: CASGERWPKEETQYF. For the CDR3, the DNA is TGTGCCAGCGGTGAAAGGTGGCCTAAAGAGGAAACCCAGTACTTC.

This clonotype is classed as medium-sized. J is TRBJ2-1 and V is TRBV11-2; 10 bases line up with TRBD2. The CDR3 extends over 21 amino acids. Germline V lookup: CDR1 SGHAT, CDR2 FQNNGV. V dropped 4 bases and J dropped 5; count of bases not matched to a gene: 23. This chain's CDR3 is CASSSTPDSLVTSGLHNEQFF. The DNA for the CDR3 is TGTGCCAGCAGCTCAACCCCGGACAGCCTAGTGACTAGCGGGTTACACAATGAGCAGTTCTTC. The full variable domain, its missing parts supplied by reference TRBV11-2 and TRBJ2-1, is EAGVAQSPRYKIIEKRQSVAFWCNPISGHATLYWYQQILGQGPKLLIQFQNNGVVDDSQLPKDRFSAERLKGVDSTLKIQPAKLEDSAVYLCASSSTPDSLVTSGLHNEQFFGPGTRLTVL.

This clonotype was seen at least ten times. The chain joins TRBV27 to TRBJ1-3; D is uncertain. Trimming cost V 2 bases and J 0 bases, with 11 bases left between them. The CDR3 extends over 16 amino acids. CDR1 is MNHEY and CDR2 is SMNVEV in the germline V gene (reference sequence). CDR3 in DNA: TGTGCCAGCAGTTTACGCTCACCGTACTCTGGAAACACCATATATTTT. Protein sequence: CASSLRSPYSGNTIYF.

This clonotype was counted at least ten times. The chain carries TRBV20-1 and TRBJ1-4, with 8 nucleotides matching TRBD1. The germline V gene has CDR1 DFQATT and CDR2 SNEGSKA (reference sequence). The CDR3 has 13 amino acids. V lost 5 bases to trimming and J lost 7 bases; unmatched junction nucleotides: 6. The CDR3 loop is CSASDRGGEKLFF. The CDR3 DNA reads as TGCAGTGCTTCAGACAGGGGAGGTGAAAAACTGTTTTTT.